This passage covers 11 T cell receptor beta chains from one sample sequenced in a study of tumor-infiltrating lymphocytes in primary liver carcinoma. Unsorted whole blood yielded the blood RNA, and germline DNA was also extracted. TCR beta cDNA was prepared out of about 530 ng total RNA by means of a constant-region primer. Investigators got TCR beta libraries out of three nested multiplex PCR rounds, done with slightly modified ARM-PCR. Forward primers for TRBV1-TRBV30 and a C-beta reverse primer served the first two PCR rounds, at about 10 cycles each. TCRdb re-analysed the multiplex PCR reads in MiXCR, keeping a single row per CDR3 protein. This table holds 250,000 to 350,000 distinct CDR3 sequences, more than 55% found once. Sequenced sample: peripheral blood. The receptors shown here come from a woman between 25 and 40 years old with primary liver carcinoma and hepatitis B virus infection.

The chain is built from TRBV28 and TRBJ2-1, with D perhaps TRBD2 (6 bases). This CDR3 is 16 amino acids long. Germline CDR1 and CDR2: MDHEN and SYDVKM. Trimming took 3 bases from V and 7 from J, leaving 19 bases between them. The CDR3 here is CASSFSGQLSLNEQFF. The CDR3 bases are TGTGCCAGCAGTTTTAGCGGACAACTAAGTCTAAATGAGCAGTTCTTC.

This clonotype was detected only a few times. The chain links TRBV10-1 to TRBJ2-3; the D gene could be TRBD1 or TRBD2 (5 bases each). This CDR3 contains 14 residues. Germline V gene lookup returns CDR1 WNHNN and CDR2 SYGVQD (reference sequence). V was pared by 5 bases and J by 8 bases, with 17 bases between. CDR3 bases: TGCGCCAGCAGTCCGGGACCAGGGATTATTACGCAGTATTTT. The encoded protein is CASSPGPGIITQYF.

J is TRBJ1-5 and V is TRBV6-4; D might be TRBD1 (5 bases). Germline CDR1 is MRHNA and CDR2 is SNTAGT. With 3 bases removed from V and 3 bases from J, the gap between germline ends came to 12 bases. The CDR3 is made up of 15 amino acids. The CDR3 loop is CASSESGLPNQPQHF. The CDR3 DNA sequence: TGTGCCAGCAGTGAATCGGGGCTTCCCAATCAGCCCCAGCATTTT.

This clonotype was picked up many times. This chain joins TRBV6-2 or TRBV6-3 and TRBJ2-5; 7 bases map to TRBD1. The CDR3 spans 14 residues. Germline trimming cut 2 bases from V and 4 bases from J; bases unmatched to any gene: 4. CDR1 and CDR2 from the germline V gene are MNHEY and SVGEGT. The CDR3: CASSYADRVETQYF. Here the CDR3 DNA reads TGTGCCAGCAGTTACGCCGACAGGGTAGAGACCCAGTACTTC.

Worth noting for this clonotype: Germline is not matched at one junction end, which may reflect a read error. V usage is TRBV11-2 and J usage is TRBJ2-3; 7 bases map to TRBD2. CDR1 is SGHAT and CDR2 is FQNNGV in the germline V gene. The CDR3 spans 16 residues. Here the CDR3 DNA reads TGTGCCGGCAGCTACCTAACGGGAGGAGCCACAGATACGCAGTATTTT. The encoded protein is CAGSYLTGGATDTQYF.

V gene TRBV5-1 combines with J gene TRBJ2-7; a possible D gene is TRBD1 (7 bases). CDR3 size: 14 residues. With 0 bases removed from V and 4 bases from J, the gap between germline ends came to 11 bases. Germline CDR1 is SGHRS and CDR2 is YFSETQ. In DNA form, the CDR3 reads TGCGCCAGCAGCTTGGAGGCAGGGGGGTACGAGCAGTACTTC. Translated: CASSLEAGGYEQYF. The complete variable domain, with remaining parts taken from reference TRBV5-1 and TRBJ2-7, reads KAGVTQTPRYLIKTRGQQVTLSCSPISGHRSVSWYQQTPGQGLQFLFEYFSETQRNKGNFPGRFSGRQFSNSRSEMNVSTLELGDSALYLCASSLEAGGYEQYFGPGTRLTVT.

Here the CDR3 DNA reads TGTGCCAGCATTGCCCCGGTAGTGGTGGCAATGAACACTGAAGCTTTCTTT. Translating it yields CASIAPVVVAMNTEAFF. The chain employs TRBV6-1 and TRBJ1-1; D gene ambiguous. Between the trimmed V and J ends, which lost 7 bases and 0 bases, there was a span of 21 bases. Germline V gene data show CDR1 as MNHNS and CDR2 as SASEGT. The CDR3 is made up of 17 amino acids.

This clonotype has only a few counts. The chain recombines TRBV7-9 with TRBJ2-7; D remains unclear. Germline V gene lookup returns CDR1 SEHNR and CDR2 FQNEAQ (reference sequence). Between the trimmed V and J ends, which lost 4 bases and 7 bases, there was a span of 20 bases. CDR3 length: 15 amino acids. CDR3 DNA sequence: TGTGCCAGCAGCTCCCAACGGCGATTTGTAGAGGAGCAGTACTTC. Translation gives CASSSQRRFVEEQYF.

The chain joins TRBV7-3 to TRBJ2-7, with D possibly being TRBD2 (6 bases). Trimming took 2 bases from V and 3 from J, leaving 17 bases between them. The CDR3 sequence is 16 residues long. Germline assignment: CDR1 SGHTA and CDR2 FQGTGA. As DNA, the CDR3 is TGTGCCAGCAGCTTAGGAGCGTCTAGCGCCGGCTACGAGCAGTACTTC. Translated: CASSLGASSAGYEQYF. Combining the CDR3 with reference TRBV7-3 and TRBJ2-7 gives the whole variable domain GAGVSQTPSNKVTEKGKYVELRCDPISGHTALYWYRQSLGQGPEFLIYFQGTGAADDSGLPNDRFFAVRPEGSVSTLKIQRTERGDSAVYLCASSLGASSAGYEQYFGPGTRLTVT.

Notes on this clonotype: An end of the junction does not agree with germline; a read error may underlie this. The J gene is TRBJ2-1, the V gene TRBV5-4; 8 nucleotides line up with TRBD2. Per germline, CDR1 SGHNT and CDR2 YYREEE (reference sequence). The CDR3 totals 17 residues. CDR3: CTSSLGPTSGTYNEQFF. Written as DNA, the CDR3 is TGTACCAGCAGCTTGGGACCTACTAGCGGTACATACAATGAGCAGTTCTTC.

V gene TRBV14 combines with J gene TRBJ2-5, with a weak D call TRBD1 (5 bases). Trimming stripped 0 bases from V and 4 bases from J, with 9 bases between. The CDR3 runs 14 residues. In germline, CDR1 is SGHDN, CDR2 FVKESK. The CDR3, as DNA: TGTGCCAGCAGCCAAGAAGGACACCTAGAGACCCAGTACTTC. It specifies CASSQEGHLETQYF.